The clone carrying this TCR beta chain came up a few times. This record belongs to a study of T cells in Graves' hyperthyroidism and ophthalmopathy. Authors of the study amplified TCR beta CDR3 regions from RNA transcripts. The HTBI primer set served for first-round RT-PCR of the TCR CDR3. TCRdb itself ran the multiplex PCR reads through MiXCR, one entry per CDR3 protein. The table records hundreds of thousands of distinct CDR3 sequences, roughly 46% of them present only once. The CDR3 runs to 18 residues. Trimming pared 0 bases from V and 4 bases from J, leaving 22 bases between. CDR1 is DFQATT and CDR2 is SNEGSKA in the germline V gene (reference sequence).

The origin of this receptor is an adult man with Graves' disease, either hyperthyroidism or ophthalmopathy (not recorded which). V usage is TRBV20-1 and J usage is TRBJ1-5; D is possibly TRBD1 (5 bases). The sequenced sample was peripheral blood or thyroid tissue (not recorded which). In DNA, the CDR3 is TGCAGTGCTAGAGATGGGTCAGGGCAGGGCAAGGGAAATCAGCCCCAGCATTTT. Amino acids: CSARDGSGQGKGNQPQHF.